Presented here are 13 T cell receptor beta chains from one specimen sequenced in a study of a mutant IDH1 vaccine in newly diagnosed glioma. Sequencing was performed with immunoSEQ multiplex PCR; in TCRdb, only in-frame clones are kept and a portion is missing. The sample records 20,000 to 25,000 clones, 70% to 85% being singletons. Time point meaning: baseline, week 1 (first vaccination visit). This sample's treatment: pre-vaccination baseline after standard-of-care therapy. This specimen consisted of PBMCs, obtained from a glioma patient treated with radiotherapy, temozolomide or both. Receptors originate from a man aged 40-49 years with glioma.

This rearrangement joins TRBV18 to TRBJ2-7, with D hard to call. Trimming left V 0 bases short and J 4 bases short, with 10 bases between. CDR3 length equals 14 residues. The germline CDR1 and CDR2 sequences are KGHSH and LQKENI. This CDR3 is CASSPPQAEYEQYF. DNA of the CDR3: TGTGCCAGCTCACCACCGCAAGCAGAGTACGAGCAGTACTTC.

V gene TRBV18 combines with J gene TRBJ2-7; unclear D gene. This CDR3 comprises 14 residues. CDR1 and CDR2 (germline): KGHSH, LQKENI. Trimming took 4 bases from V and 4 from J, leaving 14 bases between them. The CDR3 here is CASSLLDLGYEQYF. CDR3 in DNA: TGTGCCAGCTCACTCCTAGATTTGGGGTACGAGCAGTACTTC.

The chain uses TRBV4-3 and TRBJ2-7, with 7 bases matching TRBD2. This CDR3 contains 16 residues. CDR1 is LGHNA, CDR2 YSLEER, per germline. V lost 4 bases and J lost 0; bases outside the gene matches: 9. The DNA for the CDR3 is TGCGCCAGCAGCCGTGGGGCTAGCGGAAACTCCTACGAGCAGTACTTC. It specifies CASSRGASGNSYEQYF.

V is TRBV5-1 and J is TRBJ1-2, with D possibly matching TRBD1 (5 bases). Trimming took 0 bases from V and 5 from J, leaving 11 bases between them. The CDR3 sequence is 14 residues long. From germline, CDR1 is SGHRS and CDR2 YFSETQ. The CDR3 sequence: CASSLGQGGYGYTF. The CDR3 bases are TGCGCCAGCAGCTTGGGCCAGGGAGGATATGGCTACACCTTC.

The chain recombines TRBV7-9 with TRBJ2-3, with 7 bases lining up with TRBD1. The CDR3 spans 15 residues. Trimming at V came to 5 bases and at J to 2 bases, leaving 7 bases not matched to a gene. The germline CDR1 and CDR2 sequences are SEHNR and FQNEAQ (reference sequence). CDR3 DNA sequence: TGTGCCAGCAGCCCGGGACAGCTAATCACAGATACGCAGTATTTT. Amino acid sequence: CASSPGQLITDTQYF.

A single count supports this clone. V gene TRBV19 combines with J gene TRBJ1-1; no firm D call. This CDR3 comprises 15 residues. Trimming removed 1 base at V and 7 bases at J, with 16 bases between. Germline CDR1 is LNHDA and CDR2 is SQIVND (reference sequence). The CDR3 loop reads CASSIASPGKSEAFF. Here the CDR3 DNA reads TGTGCCAGTAGTATAGCAAGTCCCGGCAAGAGTGAAGCTTTCTTT.

V and J are TRBV6-1 and TRBJ2-7; 7 nucleotides match TRBD1. J gave up 3 bases and V 2 bases, and 7 bases lay outside the gene matches. The CDR3 totals 15 residues. CDR1 and CDR2 (germline): MNHNS, SASEGT. CDR3: CASSEQDRPFYEQYV. The CDR3 coding sequence is TGTGCCAGCAGTGAACAGGACAGGCCCTTCTACGAGCAGTACGTC.

The count of this clone is one. V and J are TRBV4-3 and TRBJ2-2, with 8 positions matching TRBD1. The junction had 17 bases not matched to a gene; V was cut back by 2 bases and J by 6 bases. The CDR3 extends over 19 amino acids. CDR1 and CDR2 (germline): LGHNA, YSLEER. DNA for the CDR3: TGCGCCAGCAGCCAAAAGAAAAGACTTGGCAGGGGGCTTTCCGGGGAGCTGTTTTTT. Translating it yields CASSQKKRLGRGLSGELFF.

The gene calls are TRBV14 and TRBJ1-2; D is perhaps TRBD1 (5 bases). Germline-derived CDR1 and CDR2 are SGHDN and FVKESK. The CDR3 runs 14 residues. Trimming pared 0 bases from V and 8 bases from J, leaving 13 bases between. CDR3 nucleotides: TGTGCCAGCAGCCAAGATAGGTCAGGGCGCGGCTACACCTTC. Amino acid sequence: CASSQDRSGRGYTF.

J is TRBJ1-5 and V is TRBV30; unclear D gene. V gave up 0 bases and J gave up 3 bases, with 9 bases separating them. Per the germline V gene, CDR1 is GTSNPN and CDR2 is SVGIG (reference sequence). This CDR3 is built from 14 residues. CDR3 nucleotide sequence: TGTGCCTGGAGTGTCGGAGGTTCCAATCAGCCCCAGCATTTT. Amino acids: CAWSVGGSNQPQHF.

This clone was counted once. The chain uses TRBV6-1 and TRBJ2-6; possible D gene TRBD1, 5 bases. The CDR3 covers 16 residues. From germline, CDR1 is MNHNS and CDR2 SASEGT. Deletions cut 0 bases from V and 2 bases from J, with 8 bases between. The CDR3, as DNA: TGTGCCAGCAGTGAAGCCATAGGGGCTGGGGCCAACGTCCTGACTTTC. This encodes CASSEAIGAGANVLTF.

This clone was picked up one time. This chain joins TRBV7-6 and TRBJ2-1, with D perhaps assigned TRBD1 or TRBD2 (5 bases each). This CDR3 is built from 15 residues. V was shortened by 5 bases and J by 9 bases, with 20 bases between the two germline ends. The germline gives CDR1 SGHVS, CDR2 FNYEAQ. CDR3 in amino acids: CASSPGPGTIGEQFF. Here the CDR3 DNA reads TGTGCCAGCAGCCCCGGGCCCGGGACCATTGGTGAGCAGTTCTTC.

The chain uses TRBV19 and TRBJ1-2; D is ambiguous. This CDR3 is built from 15 residues. The germline gives CDR1 LNHDA, CDR2 SQIVND (reference sequence). V was trimmed by 3 bases and J by 6 bases, leaving 17 bases between them. In DNA, the CDR3 is TGTGCCAGTAGTATCCCCCCGGGCCAAGTAGATGGCTACACCTTC. Encoded protein: CASSIPPGQVDGYTF.